The 16 T cell receptor beta chains given below trace back to one sample, sequenced in a study of graft-versus-host responses after intestinal transplantation. These receptors' targets are unknown. Clones were read by immunoSEQ multiplex PCR, and TCRdb kept only the in-frame ones, dropping some. The table includes about 130,000 clones, around 90% detected once. The input for sequencing was unstimulated CD4+ T cells sorted from spleen or lymph node cells, taken before intestinal transplant. These TCRs come from a human donor who received an intestinal transplant.

A word on this clone: Mismatch with germline at one junction end may stem from a read error. The rearrangement joins TRBV27 to TRBJ2-4, with 9 bases fitting TRBD1. CDR1 is MNHEY and CDR2 is SMNVEV in the germline V gene (reference sequence). The CDR3 sequence is 14 residues long. The CDR3 loop reads CAGSRQGVKNIQYF. The DNA for the CDR3 is TGTGCCGGCAGCAGACAGGGGGTTAAAAACATTCAGTACTTC.

The CDR3 here is CASSPRQGASMNTEAFF. CDR3 coding DNA: TGTGCCAGCTCACCCAGACAGGGGGCGAGCATGAACACTGAAGCTTTCTTT. The V call is TRBV18, the J call TRBJ1-1; 10 bases map to TRBD1. CDR1 is KGHSH and CDR2 is LQKENI in the germline V gene. There are 17 residues in the CDR3. J lost 0 bases, V lost 3 bases, and 7 bases had no gene match.

The chain combines TRBV9 with TRBJ1-3; TRBD1 might be the D (5 bases). The CDR3 is 15 amino acids. The V gene lost 4 bases and the J gene lost 7 bases, with 18 bases spanning the gap. CDR1 and CDR2 from the germline V gene are SGDLS and YYNGEE. The CDR3 is CASSPLGREANTIYF. The CDR3 nucleotides are TGTGCCAGCAGCCCCCTGGGCAGGGAGGCGAACACCATATATTTT.

J is TRBJ1-2 and V is TRBV4-2; no clear D gene. The CDR3 runs to 15 residues. From germline, CDR1 is LGHNA and CDR2 YNFKEQ. Trimming left V 0 bases short and J 2 bases short, with 10 bases between. CDR3 residues: CASSQDEGANYGYTF. In DNA form, the CDR3 reads TGTGCCAGCAGCCAAGATGAGGGAGCGAACTATGGCTACACCTTC.

This clone was seen once. The chain carries TRBV29-1 and TRBJ2-1; the D is unclear. There are 13 residues in the CDR3. Germline V CDR1 and CDR2: SQVTM, ANQGSEA. V was shortened by 5 bases and J by 9 bases, with 17 bases between the two germline ends. Written as DNA, the CDR3 is TGCAGCGTTCGTCTTTCCTTGTTAAGTGAGCAGTTCTTC. Its translation: CSVRLSLLSEQFF.

The V call is TRBV19, the J call TRBJ2-7, with D possibly matching TRBD1 (5 bases). Trimming took 1 base from V and 0 from J, leaving 10 bases between them. The CDR3 has 15 amino acids. The germline CDR1 and CDR2 sequences are LNHDA and SQIVND (reference sequence). CDR3 protein: CASSIVPDNSYEQYF. DNA for the CDR3: TGTGCCAGTAGTATAGTCCCGGACAACTCCTACGAGCAGTACTTC. Full variable domain (missing parts from reference TRBV19 and TRBJ2-7): DGGITQSPKYLFRKEGQNVTLSCEQNLNHDAMYWYRQDPGQGLRLIYYSQIVNDFQKGDIAEGYSVSREKKESFPLTVTSAQKNPTAFYLCASSIVPDNSYEQYFGPGTRLTVT.

V is TRBV9 and J is TRBJ1-1, with no clear D. Germline assignment: CDR1 SGDLS and CDR2 YYNGEE. The V gene lost 4 bases and the J gene lost 8 bases, with 12 bases spanning the gap. This CDR3 spans 12 amino acids. DNA for the CDR3: TGTGCCAGCAGCCCTAGGACGAACGAAGCTTTCTTT. This gives the protein CASSPRTNEAFF.

Here the CDR3 reads CASSLDRGRGGYTF. The CDR3 nucleotides are TGTGCCAGCAGCTTGGACAGGGGGCGCGGTGGCTACACCTTC. This chain uses TRBV25-1 with TRBJ1-2, with TRBD1 matching 11 bases. Trimming removed 6 bases from V and 7 bases from J; junction bases left unmatched: 7. The CDR3 runs 14 residues. Germline V gene sequence: CDR1 MGHDK, CDR2 SYGVNS.

CDR3 in DNA: TGTGCCTGGAACGACGAAGGGGGCACAACTAATGAAAAACTGTTTTTT. This gives the protein CAWNDEGGTTNEKLFF. This sequence joins TRBV30 and TRBJ1-4, with 7 nucleotides matching TRBD1. In germline, CDR1 is GTSNPN, CDR2 SVGIG (reference sequence). The junction had 8 bases not matched to a gene; V was cut back by 4 bases and J by 0 bases. CDR3 length: 16 amino acids.

The gene calls are TRBV28 and TRBJ2-7; D uncertain. Per the germline V gene, CDR1 is MDHEN and CDR2 is SYDVKM. Trimming shortened V by 6 bases and J by 4 bases, and 10 bases separated the two germline ends. CDR3 length equals 12 residues. As DNA, the CDR3 is TGTGCCAGCAGCTTGGTGGGGTACGAGCAGTACTTC. It encodes CASSLVGYEQYF.

The chain is built from TRBV19 and TRBJ1-5; 9 positions agree with TRBD1. V lost 8 bases, J lost 2 bases, and 1 base stayed unmatched. This CDR3 comprises 13 residues. Germline V CDR1 and CDR2: LNHDA, SQIVND (reference sequence). CDR3 sequence reads: CASGDRGNQPQHF. DNA for the CDR3: TGTGCCAGTGGGGACAGGGGCAATCAGCCCCAGCATTTT.

This chain joins TRBV15 and TRBJ1-1, with 8 bases that match TRBD1. Germline V lookup: CDR1 LNHNV, CDR2 YYDKDF (reference sequence). The CDR3 has 12 amino acids. J lost 6 bases, V lost 5 bases, and 2 bases had no gene match. For the CDR3, the DNA is TGTGCCACCAGCGGACAGGGTGCTGAAGCTTTCTTT. This sequence encodes CATSGQGAEAFF. The full variable domain, its missing parts supplied by reference TRBV15 and TRBJ1-1, is DAMVIQNPRYQVTQFGKPVTLSCSQTLNHNVMYWYQQKSSQAPKLLFHYYDKDFNNEADTPDNFQSRRPNTSFCFLDIRSPGLGDTAMYLCATSGQGAEAFFGQGTRLTVV.

The V call is TRBV9, the J call TRBJ2-7; 11 bases match TRBD2. Germline trimming cut 4 bases from V and 2 bases from J; bases unmatched to any gene: 5. The CDR3 consists of 15 residues. The V gene's germline CDR1 is SGDLS and CDR2 YYNGEE. The CDR3 is CASSPLAGGTYEQYF. The CDR3 DNA follows: TGTGCCAGCAGCCCCCTAGCGGGAGGCACCTACGAGCAGTACTTC. Full variable domain (missing parts from reference TRBV9 and TRBJ2-7): DSGVTQTPKHLITATGQRVTLRCSPRSGDLSVYWYQQSLDQGLQFLIQYYNGEERAKGNILERFSAQQFPDLHSELNLSSLELGDSALYFCASSPLAGGTYEQYFGPGTRLTVT.

This sequence joins TRBV10-1 and TRBJ2-3; perhaps TRBD1 as D (6 bases). The CDR3 loop spans 16 amino acids. V lost 7 bases and J lost 1, with 18 bases in between. In germline, CDR1 is WNHNN, CDR2 SYGVQD (reference sequence). Here the CDR3 DNA reads TGCGCCAGCACCCCGGACAGACCCCCGTGCACAGATACGCAGTATTTT. It translates to CASTPDRPPCTDTQYF.

V and J are TRBV6-5 and TRBJ1-4, with TRBD1 as a possible D gene (6 bases). Deletions cut 4 bases from V and 0 bases from J, with 9 bases between. Germline values: CDR1 MNHEY, CDR2 SVGAGI. The CDR3 consists of 15 residues. The CDR3 here is CASSSYRATNEKLFF. CDR3 DNA: TGTGCCAGCAGTTCCTACAGGGCAACTAATGAAAAACTGTTTTTT.

The chain is built from TRBV5-1 and TRBJ2-3, with 8 bases matching TRBD2. Germline V gene sequence: CDR1 SGHRS, CDR2 YFSETQ. This CDR3 is built from 15 residues. J was trimmed by 1 base and V by 0 bases; bases with no gene match: 1. The CDR3 sequence: CASSLVLAGTDTQYF. CDR3 coding DNA: TGCGCCAGCAGCTTGGTACTAGCGGGCACAGATACGCAGTATTTT.